The rows below give T cell receptor beta chains drawn from one sample of a study of T-cell memory formation after mild COVID-19. TCRdb redid the calling of the 5' RACE reads with MiXCR, one entry per CDR3 protein. The data contain about 110,000 distinct CDR3 sequences, about 17% of them singletons. Sequenced: PBMCs or a T cell subset sorted from them (not recorded which). These receptors were obtained from an adult woman who had mild COVID-19 (a few samples of this study predate the infection). Cell type and time point are not known. CDR3s include the opening cysteine and the closing phenylalanine or tryptophan. D genes are given only for firm matches. Size tells how often a clone was seen (once, few, many) or the class of an expanded clone, and some rows leave it out.

cdr3_length j_call clone_size d_call v_call cdr3_nt cdr3_aa
15 TRBJ2-7 few TRBD2 TRBV24-1 TGTGCCACCAGCCGAGGAGGGACTAGCAACTACGAGCAGTACTTC CATSRGGTSNYEQYF
12 TRBJ2-7 few . TRBV15 TGTGCCACCAGCAGAGCCGGGGTCGAGCAGTACTTC CATSRAGVEQYF
14 TRBJ2-7 . . TRBV27 TGTGCCAGCAGTTTATCGACAGGACCATACGAGCAGTACTTC CASSLSTGPYEQYF
15 TRBJ2-7 . TRBD2 TRBV20-1 TGCAGTGCTAGAGCTAGCGGGGGGACGCCCTACGAGCAGTACTTC CSARASGGTPYEQYF
15 TRBJ2-7 few TRBD2 TRBV7-6 TGTGCCAGCGGGACTAGCGACTCTGTGTCCTACGAGCAGTACTTC CASGTSDSVSYEQYF
13 TRBJ2-1 . . TRBV3-1 TGTGCCAGCAGCCAAGATGTTTCGAATGAGCAGTTCTTC CASSQDVSNEQFF
18 TRBJ1-5 . . TRBV29-1 TGCAGCCATTACGGATTGTCTCATAGCAATCACAGCAATCAGCCCCAGCATTTT CSHYGLSHSNHSNQPQHF
15 TRBJ2-1 . TRBD2 TRBV5-1 TGCGCCAGCAGCTTGTCCCCCGGGACTAGCCGCGTGGAGTTCTTC CASSLSPGTSRVEFF
16 TRBJ2-2 . . TRBV7-6 TGTGCCAGCAGCTTATTCGCAGGGCAAGACACCGGGGAGCTGTTTTTT CASSLFAGQDTGELFF
15 TRBJ2-1 few . TRBV30 TGTGCCTGGAGGGGGCCCCTGACTAGTTCCGATGAGCAGTTCTTC CAWRGPLTSSDEQFF
16 TRBJ2-5 . . TRBV27 TGTGCCAGCAGCAAAATTCCGAGGGCAGGCCAAGAGACCCAGTACTTC CASSKIPRAGQETQYF
13 TRBJ1-1 . . TRBV5-1 TGCGCCAGCAGCCCCCGTCCCGGGGATCGGGCTTTCTTT CASSPRPGDRAFF
14 TRBJ2-7 few TRBD2 TRBV6-5 TGTGCCAGCAGTTACCCGGGGGGAACCTACGAGCAGTACTTC CASSYPGGTYEQYF
14 TRBJ1-5 . . TRBV6-2/TRBV6-3 TGTGCCAGCAGTTACGTTGGTGGGGTCCAGCCCCAGCATTTT CASSYVGGVQPQHF
12 TRBJ2-1 few . TRBV5-6 TGTGCCAGCAGCTCCGGACAGTTAGAGCAGTTCTTC CASSSGQLEQFF
19 TRBJ2-1 few . TRBV3-1 TGTGCCAGCAGCCAAGTTGGGCAGGGGCCTCAACTGGGGTACAATGAGCAGTTCTTC CASSQVGQGPQLGYNEQFF
15 TRBJ1-1 few TRBD1 TRBV27 TGTGCCAGCAGGTTTTCGACAGGGTTGATCACTGAAGCTTTCTTT CASRFSTGLITEAFF
13 TRBJ1-2 . . TRBV27 TGTGCCAGCAGTTATAAGATCGCGGGAGGCTACACCTTC CASSYKIAGGYTF
13 TRBJ2-7 . TRBD1 TRBV4-1 TGCGCCAGCAGCCGACAGGGACAGAACGAGCAGTACTTC CASSRQGQNEQYF
15 TRBJ2-1 few TRBD2 TRBV19 TGTGCCAGTAGTATAGAGTGGGCTAGCGGGGGATTGGAGTTCTTC CASSIEWASGGLEFF
14 TRBJ2-7 . . TRBV10-3 TGTGCCATCAGTGAGTCGGGAGGGGGATACGAGCAGTACTTC CAISESGGGYEQYF
13 TRBJ2-2 few . TRBV29-1 TGCAGCGGAACAGAGGCGAACACCGGGGAGCTGTTTTTT CSGTEANTGELFF